These 17 T cell receptor beta chains were all obtained from the same sample, sequenced in a study of T-cell reconstitution after alpha-beta-depleted transplantation in children. Unique molecular identifiers were used in preparing the TCRbeta library. TCRdb analysed the PCR reads with MiXCR anew, one entry per CDR3 protein. This sample has some 48,000 distinct CDR3 sequences; roughly 5% occur once, and the top ten carry 30%. This specimen was PBMCs, mostly from graft donor cells, taken 60 days after TCRalphabeta/CD19-depleted stem cell transplant. The receptors come from a female patient aged 2-10 years who had a stem cell transplant for aplastic anemia, so the T cells may come from the graft donor.

This clonotype was observed many times. The chain uses TRBV4-2 and TRBJ2-2; 10 bases are shared with TRBD2. V lost 1 base and J lost 0; bases outside the gene matches: 5. CDR3 length: 18 residues. Germline V gene lookup returns CDR1 LGHNA and CDR2 YNFKEQ. The CDR3 region has the DNA TGTGCCAGCAGCCAAGTCCCGGGACTAGCGACGAACACCGGGGAGCTGTTTTTT. This translates into CASSQVPGLATNTGELFF.

This clonotype was picked up many times. This chain uses TRBV20-1 with TRBJ2-5, with D hard to call. CDR3 length: 11 residues. The V end lost 4 bases, the J end lost 1 base, and 4 bases lay between the germline ends. Germline CDR1 DFQATT, CDR2 SNEGSKA (reference sequence). The CDR3 DNA is TGCAGTGCTAATCTCCAAGAGACCCAGTACTTC. Translation: CSANLQETQYF.

The sample holds many counts of this clonotype. The V call is TRBV5-6, the J call TRBJ2-1; 8 bases line up with TRBD1. V trimming: 7 bases; J trimming: 4 bases; junction bases outside the gene matches: 7. The length of the CDR3 is 14 residues. Germline loops: CDR1 SGHDT, CDR2 YYEEEE. The CDR3 nucleotides read TGTGCCAGCCGTCGACAGGGGAGGTACAATGAGCAGTTCTTC. Its translation is CASRRQGRYNEQFF.

This clonotype has only a few counts. CDR3 amino acids: CASSWGLAGSGQFF. CDR3 in DNA: TGTGCCAGCAGCTGGGGACTAGCGGGATCGGGGCAGTTCTTC. This sequence joins TRBV5-4 and TRBJ2-1, with TRBD2 matching over 13 bases. J gave up 12 bases and V 3 bases, and 6 bases lay outside the gene matches. The CDR3 loop spans 14 amino acids. Germline V gene sequence: CDR1 SGHNT, CDR2 YYREEE (reference sequence).

This clonotype appeared many times. V usage is TRBV29-1 and J usage is TRBJ2-7; 7 bases match TRBD2. Germline values: CDR1 SQVTM, CDR2 ANQGSEA. The CDR3 extends over 14 amino acids. The ends lost 2 bases at V and 1 base at J; junction bases unmatched: 5. Here the CDR3 reads CSVEMGGESYEQYF. CDR3 nucleotide sequence: TGCAGCGTTGAAATGGGGGGGGAATCCTACGAGCAGTACTTC.

This chain links TRBV20-1 with TRBJ2-5; unclear D gene. There are 13 residues in the CDR3. The V end lost 1 base, the J end lost 0 bases, and 6 bases lay between the germline ends. Germline V lookup: CDR1 DFQATT, CDR2 SNEGSKA (reference sequence). The CDR3 region is CSARGTHQETQYF. CDR3 nucleotides: TGCAGTGCTAGAGGAACCCACCAAGAGACCCAGTACTTC.

This clonotype has a count of ten or more. The V and J genes are TRBV20-1 and TRBJ1-5, with D unclear. The V and J ends lost 1 base and 3 bases respectively, with 7 bases between them. The CDR3 consists of 13 residues. The germline CDR1 and CDR2 sequences are DFQATT and SNEGSKA (reference sequence). In nucleotides, the CDR3 is TGCAGTGCTAGAGGCGGCCCCAATCAGCCCCAGCATTTT. As protein: CSARGGPNQPQHF.

This clonotype was recorded many times. V usage is TRBV6-1 and J usage is TRBJ1-4; D might be TRBD1 (6 bases). The CDR3 is made up of 13 amino acids. V lost 7 bases to trimming and J lost 3 bases, with 9 bases between them. Germline V lookup: CDR1 MNHNS, CDR2 SASEGT. CDR3 bases: TGTGCCAGCACCCGGACAGCTAATGAAAAACTGTTTTTT. Protein: CASTRTANEKLFF.

This clonotype was counted ten times or more. The V gene is TRBV3-1, the J gene TRBJ2-1, with 8 bases lining up with TRBD2. Germline V gene lookup returns CDR1 LGHDT and CDR2 YNNKEL (reference sequence). The length of the CDR3 is 17 residues. CDR3 in DNA: TGTGGAGGGGGGAAGTACGAGCGGGGGTCCTCCTACAATGAGCAGTTCTTC. It codes for CGGGKYERGSSYNEQFF.

Ten or more counts support this clonotype. CDR3: CASSQAGTDTTDTQYF. In DNA, the CDR3 is TGTGCCAGCAGCCAAGCGGGTACTGATACCACAGATACGCAGTATTTT. The V call is TRBV3-1, the J call TRBJ2-3; no clear D. V lost 1 base to trimming and J lost 2 bases, with 13 bases between them. This CDR3 spans 16 amino acids. Looked up from germline, CDR1 is LGHDT and CDR2 is YNNKEL (reference sequence).

This clonotype was detected ten times or more. The chain has TRBV28 and TRBJ1-5, with unresolved D. Per the germline V gene, CDR1 is MDHEN and CDR2 is SYDVKM. CDR3 size: 15 residues. The ends were cut back, 3 bases at V and 5 bases at J, with 14 bases in the middle. CDR3 residues: CASSLDGRGDQPQHF. CDR3 coding DNA: TGTGCCAGCAGTTTGGACGGGAGAGGCGATCAGCCCCAGCATTTT.

A word on this clonotype: With a much larger clone just one base away, this may be a read error. V and J are TRBV20-1 and TRBJ2-2, with a tentative D call TRBD2 (6 bases). Germline-derived CDR1 and CDR2 are DFQATT and SNEGSKA (reference sequence). The CDR3 runs 12 residues. CDR3 region: CSASFGIGGLFF. In DNA, the CDR3 is TGCAGTGCTAGCTTCGGGATCGGGGGGCTGTTTTTT.

About this clonotype itself: With a much larger clone just one base away, this may be a read error. The V gene is TRBV4-1, the J gene TRBJ2-5; D gene uncertain. The CDR3 contains 17 residues. V was shortened by 0 bases and J by 5 bases, with 19 bases between the two germline ends. Germline CDR1 MGHRA, CDR2 YSYEKL. The CDR3 DNA reads TGCGCCAGCAGCCAAGATCCTGGGCGCAGCCCGTATGAGACCCAGTACTTC. This codes for CASSQDPGRSPYETQYF.

This clonotype was counted at least ten times. One end of the junction is discordant with germline, which a read error may explain. V gene TRBV3-1 combines with J gene TRBJ1-6; D perhaps matches TRBD1 (6 bases). The length of the CDR3 is 12 residues. The germline CDR1 and CDR2 sequences are LGHDT and YNNKEL (reference sequence). The CDR3 spells CPGAGLNSPLHF. As DNA, the CDR3 is TGCCCAGGGGCAGGGCTTAATTCACCCCTCCACTTT.

The J gene is TRBJ1-4, the V gene TRBV7-2; no clear D. V was pared by 6 bases and J by 2 bases, with 13 bases between. This CDR3 is 15 amino acids long. CDR1 SGHTA and CDR2 FQGNSA come from the germline V gene. The CDR3 DNA is TGTGCCAGCAGTCAGGAAGCGGGGACTAATGAAAAACTGTTTTTT. Its protein product is CASSQEAGTNEKLFF. The full variable domain, completed using reference TRBV7-2 and TRBJ1-4, is GAGVSQSPSNKVTEKGKDVELRCDPISGHTALYWYRQSLGQGLEFLIYFQGNSAPDKSGLPSDRFSAERTGGSVSTLTIQRTQQEDSAVYLCASSQEAGTNEKLFFGSGTQLSVL.

This clonotype appeared many times. The rearrangement joins TRBV5-6 to TRBJ2-5; D gene uncertain. The germline V gene encodes CDR1 SGHDT and CDR2 YYEEEE. V gave up 1 base and J gave up 2 bases, with 9 bases separating them. CDR3 length: 14 amino acids. The CDR3 nucleotides are TGTGCCAGCAGCTTGACACCTTCACAAGAGACCCAGTACTTC. Its translation is CASSLTPSQETQYF.

This chain uses TRBV7-9 with TRBJ1-1; D unclear. Germline CDR1 reads SEHNR; CDR2 reads FQNEAQ (reference sequence). The CDR3 is 14 residues long. Trimming cost V 2 bases and J 0 bases, with 7 bases left between them. CDR3 in amino acids: CASSLSRMNTEAFF. The CDR3 DNA reads TGTGCCAGCAGCTTATCCCGCATGAACACTGAAGCTTTCTTT.